The clone carrying this TCR beta chain has a single count. As yet, its antigen is unknown. This entry is derived from a study of shared clonotypes between healthy human individuals. Naive-designated CD8 cells lacked CD45RO, were positively enriched for CCR7, and omitted terminally differentiated effector memory CD45RA+ cells. Findings of the study overall: A reduction in generation probabilities was seen for non-shared clonotypes relative to those shared by all four donors.

Trimming cost V 1 base and J 2 bases, with 17 bases left between them. The CDR3 is 17 amino acids. In germline, CDR1 is SEHNR, CDR2 FQNEAQ (reference sequence). Sequenced by immunoSEQ multiplex PCR; TCRdb stores in-frame clones only, minus some. The sample has about 2.2 million clones; approximately 94% are singletons. The chain recombines TRBV7-9 with TRBJ1-2; tentative D call: TRBD1 (5 bases). The TCR originated in a man between 18 and 35 years old in good health. Some clones in this sample may be carry-over from other donors' samples. Sequenced: naive CD8+ T cells from PBMCs. Written as DNA, the CDR3 is TGTGCCAGCAGCTTAGATCTAAGATCGGACACCAACTATGGCTACACCTTC. Translated: CASSLDLRSDTNYGYTF.